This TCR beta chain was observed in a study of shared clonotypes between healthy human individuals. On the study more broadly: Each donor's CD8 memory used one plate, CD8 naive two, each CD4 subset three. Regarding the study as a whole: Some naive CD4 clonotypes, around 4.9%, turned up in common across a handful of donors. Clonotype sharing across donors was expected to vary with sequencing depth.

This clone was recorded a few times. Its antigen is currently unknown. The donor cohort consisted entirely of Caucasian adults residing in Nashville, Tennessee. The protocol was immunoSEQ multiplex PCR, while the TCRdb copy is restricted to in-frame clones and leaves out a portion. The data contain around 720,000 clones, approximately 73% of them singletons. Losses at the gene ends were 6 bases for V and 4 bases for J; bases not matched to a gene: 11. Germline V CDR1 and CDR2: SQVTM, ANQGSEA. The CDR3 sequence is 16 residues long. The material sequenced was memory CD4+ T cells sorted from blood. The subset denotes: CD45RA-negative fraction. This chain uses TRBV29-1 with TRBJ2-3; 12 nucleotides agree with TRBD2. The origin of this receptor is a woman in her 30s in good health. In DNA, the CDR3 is TGCAGCGTACGAGGGACTAGCGGGTGGCAGGCAGATACGCAGTATTTT. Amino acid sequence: CSVRGTSGWQADTQYF.